A single sample is the source of the 26 T cell receptor beta chains below, sequenced in a study of T-cell memory formation after mild COVID-19. TCRdb re-called the 5' RACE reads with MiXCR, one entry per CDR3 protein. The sample consists of roughly 400,000 distinct CDR3 sequences, approximately 16% of them appearing once. Sequencing was carried out using PBMCs or a T cell subset sorted from them (not recorded which). Receptors originate from a man younger than 35 who had mild COVID-19 (a few samples of this study predate the infection). Cell type and time point are not known.

V and J are TRBV2 and TRBJ2-7, with 10 bases identical to TRBD1. The J segment lost 6 bases and the V segment lost 6 bases, leaving 8 bases of the junction unmatched. This CDR3 has 14 residues. Germline-derived CDR1 and CDR2 are SNHLY and FYNNEI. CDR3 nucleotide sequence: TGTGCCAGCAGCGATAGGACAGGGGGGTCCGAGCAGTACGTC. Its translation is CASSDRTGGSEQYV.

This clonotype showed up just a few times. The V and J genes are TRBV5-6 and TRBJ2-1, with D possibly matching TRBD1 (6 bases). The CDR3 sequence is 14 residues long. Trimming removed 1 base at V and 2 bases at J, with 7 bases between. Looked up from germline, CDR1 is SGHDT and CDR2 is YYEEEE. CDR3 DNA: TGTGCCAGCAGCTTGAGGGGGACCTACAATGAGCAGTTCTTC. This codes for CASSLRGTYNEQFF.

The rearrangement joins TRBV6-5 to TRBJ2-5; 8 bases align to TRBD2. This CDR3 is built from 14 residues. With 3 bases clipped from V and 4 bases from J, the junction kept 4 bases outside the gene matches. CDR1 and CDR2 (germline): MNHEY, SVGAGI. This CDR3 reads CASSYIAGGETQYF. In nucleotides, the CDR3 is TGTGCCAGCAGTTATATTGCGGGGGGAGAGACCCAGTACTTC.

This clonotype was detected a few times. The chain couples TRBV7-2 to TRBJ2-3; TRBD2 agrees at 12 bases. Germline V gene sequence: CDR1 SGHTA, CDR2 FQGNSA. V lost 3 bases to trimming and J lost 0 bases; unmatched junction nucleotides: 4. The CDR3 loop spans 17 amino acids. This CDR3 reads CASSFRTSGTSTDTQYF. As DNA, the CDR3 is TGTGCCAGCAGCTTCCGGACTAGCGGGACAAGCACAGATACGCAGTATTTT.

The chain employs TRBV7-6 and TRBJ2-2; D ambiguous. CDR3 size: 16 residues. Looked up from germline, CDR1 is SGHVS and CDR2 is FNYEAQ. The V gene lost 6 bases and the J gene lost 1 base, with 15 bases spanning the gap. CDR3 region: CASRNRVGQNTGELFF. The CDR3 region has the DNA TGTGCCAGCAGAAACCGCGTGGGCCAGAACACCGGGGAGCTGTTTTTT.

This clonotype appeared a few times. The chain recombines TRBV6-2 or TRBV6-3 with TRBJ1-2; 9 nucleotides agree with TRBD1. Germline lookup yields CDR1 MNHEY and CDR2 SVGEGT. The V and J ends lost 5 bases and 5 bases, in that order; junction bases with no gene match: 6. This CDR3 region has 14 residues. CDR3 nucleotides: TGTGCCAGCAGTCTGTTTGGACAGGGGTATGGCTACACCTTC. Translation: CASSLFGQGYGYTF.

This clonotype was detected only a few times. The J gene is TRBJ2-7, the V gene TRBV6-1; the D gene is possibly TRBD2 (5 bases). The CDR3 loop spans 13 amino acids. Germline CDR1 and CDR2: MNHNS and SASEGT. V gave up 8 bases and J gave up 2 bases, with 13 bases separating them. The CDR3 loop reads CASSRTPTYEQYV. The CDR3 DNA is TGTGCCAGCTCCCGGACTCCAACCTACGAGCAGTACGTC.

This rearrangement joins TRBV7-2 to TRBJ2-7, with unresolved D. Trimming stripped 7 bases from V and 5 bases from J, with 24 bases between. The CDR3 is 16 residues long. The V gene's germline CDR1 is SGHTA and CDR2 FQGNSA. This CDR3 reads CASIPLGVVGFDEQYV. CDR3 nucleotide sequence: TGTGCCAGCATCCCCTTAGGCGTTGTAGGGTTCGACGAGCAGTACGTC.

In its sample, this clonotype was seen many times. V usage is TRBV7-9 and J usage is TRBJ2-1, with TRBD2 matching 13 bases. Germline CDR1 SEHNR, CDR2 FQNEAQ (reference sequence). The CDR3 runs to 15 residues. The J segment lost 6 bases and the V segment lost 3 bases, leaving 2 bases of the junction unmatched. CDR3 loop: CASSFGTSGVNEQFF. DNA for the CDR3: TGTGCCAGCAGCTTTGGGACTAGCGGGGTCAATGAGCAGTTCTTC.

V is TRBV5-1 and J is TRBJ1-3, with a tentative D call TRBD1 (5 bases). The length of the CDR3 is 16 residues. The germline CDR1 and CDR2 sequences are SGHRS and YFSETQ. Trimming stripped 5 bases from V and 2 bases from J, with 17 bases between. As DNA, the CDR3 is TGCGCCAGCAGGAGGACGGACACATCGGCTGGAAACACCATATATTTT. Amino acids: CASRRTDTSAGNTIYF.

The V and J genes are TRBV4-1 and TRBJ1-2; 7 bases map to TRBD1. After removal of 4 bases from V and 1 base from J, the junction contained 6 bases not matched to a gene. The CDR3 runs 15 residues. Per germline, CDR1 MGHRA and CDR2 YSYEKL. The CDR3 protein is CASSRKTGDNYGYTF. The DNA of the CDR3 is TGCGCCAGCAGCCGGAAAACAGGGGATAACTATGGCTACACCTTC.

The J gene is TRBJ2-7, the V gene TRBV6-5, with D possibly TRBD2 on 6 matching bases. From germline, CDR1 is MNHEY and CDR2 SVGAGI. Trimming left V 6 bases short and J 7 bases short, with 16 bases between. This CDR3 spans 13 amino acids. The CDR3 DNA follows: TGTGCCAGCAGCCCCACTAGGGCGGGGGAGCAGTACGTC. This codes for CASSPTRAGEQYV.

The gene calls are TRBV20-1 and TRBJ2-7, with unresolved D. Trimming took 4 bases from V and 5 from J, leaving 12 bases between them. The V gene's germline CDR1 is DFQATT and CDR2 SNEGSKA (reference sequence). The CDR3 contains 12 residues. The CDR3 DNA follows: TGCAGTGCTAAGAACAGAGACCACGAGCAGTACTTC. Translation: CSAKNRDHEQYF.

A few counts support this clonotype. V and J are TRBV4-1 and TRBJ2-1; 9 bases align to TRBD1. CDR1 is MGHRA and CDR2 is YSYEKL in the germline V gene. V gave up 5 bases and J gave up 14 bases; unmatched junction bases: 7. This CDR3 has 12 residues. CDR3 sequence (DNA): TGCGCCAGCAGCGGACGACAGGGGGAGAAGTTCTTC. Protein: CASSGRQGEKFF.

The rearrangement uses TRBV7-2 and TRBJ2-3; 13 bases line up with TRBD2. CDR1 and CDR2 (germline): SGHTA, FQGNSA. The CDR3 has 16 residues. J was trimmed by 7 bases and V by 4 bases; bases with no gene match: 8. The CDR3 spells CASSSQLAGGRYTQYF. The CDR3, as DNA: TGTGCCAGCAGCTCACAACTAGCGGGGGGGCGGTATACGCAGTATTTT.

The chain links TRBV20-1 to TRBJ1-6; perhaps TRBD1 as D (5 bases). The CDR3 spans 13 residues. Trimming removed 6 bases at V and 10 bases at J, with 16 bases between. Germline loops: CDR1 DFQATT, CDR2 SNEGSKA (reference sequence). Here the CDR3 DNA reads TGCAGTGCCGGCGGGACCTCCGGATCACCCCTCCACTTT. It is translated as CSAGGTSGSPLHF.

In this sample, this clonotype turned up a few times. The V call is TRBV29-1, the J call TRBJ2-5, with TRBD1 as a possible D gene (5 bases). Germline V CDR1 and CDR2: SQVTM, ANQGSEA. Trimming removed 1 base at V and 5 bases at J, with 8 bases between. This CDR3 spans 12 amino acids. The CDR3 spells CSVEAGWETQYF. In DNA form, the CDR3 reads TGCAGCGTTGAAGCAGGGTGGGAGACCCAGTACTTC.

The chain combines TRBV5-1 with TRBJ2-1; 9 bases agree with TRBD2. J lost 10 bases, V lost 6 bases, and 8 bases had no gene match. There are 13 residues in the CDR3. Germline CDR1 is SGHRS and CDR2 is YFSETQ. The CDR3 sequence: CASNPGTSLEQFF. CDR3 in DNA: TGCGCCAGCAACCCCGGGACTAGCCTAGAGCAGTTCTTC. Looking up the rest from reference TRBV5-1 and TRBJ2-1 gives the full variable domain: KAGVTQTPRYLIKTRGQQVTLSCSPISGHRSVSWYQQTPGQGLQFLFEYFSETQRNKGNFPGRFSGRQFSNSRSEMNVSTLELGDSALYLCASNPGTSLEQFFGPGTRLTVL.

The chain joins TRBV2 to TRBJ2-7; D is tentatively TRBD1 or TRBD2 (5 bases each). This CDR3 comprises 13 residues. The V and J ends lost 8 bases and 6 bases respectively, with 17 bases between them. CDR1 SNHLY and CDR2 FYNNEI come from the germline V gene. In DNA, the CDR3 is TGTGCCAGCTGGAGGACAAAGGCGGGCGAGCAGTACGTC. Its translation: CASWRTKAGEQYV.

The V and J genes are TRBV27 and TRBJ2-5; 8 nucleotides line up with TRBD1. The V gene's germline CDR1 is MNHEY and CDR2 SMNVEV (reference sequence). The CDR3 contains 13 residues. V lost 5 bases to trimming and J lost 5 bases; unmatched junction nucleotides: 4. This chain's CDR3 is CASSGQGLETQYF. CDR3 sequence (DNA): TGTGCCAGCAGTGGACAGGGACTGGAGACCCAGTACTTC.

The V gene is TRBV27, the J gene TRBJ1-1; D remains unclear. The CDR3 runs 15 residues. Germline values: CDR1 MNHEY, CDR2 SMNVEV (reference sequence). Trimming pared 0 bases from V and 1 base from J, leaving 9 bases between. The CDR3 region has the DNA TGTGCCAGCAGTTTATCTTCGGTAGGGAACACTGAAGCTTTCTTT. It codes for CASSLSSVGNTEAFF.

The chain has TRBV27 and TRBJ2-7; D is possibly TRBD1 (6 bases). This CDR3 region has 14 residues. Germline CDR1 reads MNHEY; CDR2 reads SMNVEV (reference sequence). V dropped 6 bases and J dropped 2 bases, with 14 bases sitting between them. The chain's CDR3 is CASSFRGLPYEQYF. The CDR3 region has the DNA TGTGCCAGCAGCTTCAGGGGATTACCCTACGAGCAGTACTTC.

This clonotype was found many times. V gene TRBV5-1 combines with J gene TRBJ1-5, with 7 bases that match TRBD1. Germline trimming cut 0 bases from V and 3 bases from J; bases unmatched to any gene: 3. This CDR3 spans 15 amino acids. Germline V gives CDR1 SGHRS, CDR2 YFSETQ. Here the CDR3 DNA reads TGCGCCAGCAGCTTGGGACAGGGTGCCAATCAGCCCCAGCATTTT. It is translated as CASSLGQGANQPQHF.

The chain uses TRBV5-1 and TRBJ1-2, with 8 bases matching TRBD1. The J segment lost 8 bases and the V segment lost 2 bases, leaving 8 bases of the junction unmatched. The CDR3 is 14 residues long. Germline-derived CDR1 and CDR2 are SGHRS and YFSETQ. The DNA for the CDR3 is TGCGCCAGCAGCTTCGCAGGGGGCTTGGGCGGCTACACCTTC. Protein: CASSFAGGLGGYTF.

The chain couples TRBV7-3 to TRBJ2-1, with 8 bases lining up with TRBD2. J lost 3 bases, V lost 5 bases, and 6 bases had no gene match. Germline values: CDR1 SGHTA, CDR2 FQGTGA. This CDR3 is 15 amino acids long. CDR3 protein: CASSPERGSYNEQFF. CDR3 coding DNA: TGTGCCAGCAGCCCGGAGCGGGGGAGCTACAATGAGCAGTTCTTC.

This clonotype appeared a few times. The V call is TRBV7-6, the J call TRBJ1-1; D unresolved. The CDR3 spans 15 residues. The germline V gene encodes CDR1 SGHVS and CDR2 FNYEAQ. Trimming cost V 0 bases and J 6 bases, with 14 bases left between them. CDR3 DNA sequence: TGTGCCAGCAGCTTAGCATCCGGGCCCCCCTCTGAAGCTTTCTTT. It specifies CASSLASGPPSEAFF.